The 20 T cell receptor beta chains below all came from one sample that was sequenced in a study of early T cells in non-severe SARS-CoV-2 infection. TCRdb reprocessed the 5' RACE reads with MiXCR, giving one entry per CDR3 protein. There are fewer than 100,000 distinct CDR3 sequences in the sample; roughly 13% occur only once, and approximately 2% lies in the top ten. The specimen was whole blood. The origin of the receptors is an adult who was a healthcare worker with PCR-confirmed SARS-CoV-2 infection or an uninfected control (not recorded which).

This clonotype turned up a few times. This rearrangement joins TRBV3-1 to TRBJ2-1; D is tentatively TRBD1 or TRBD2 (5 bases each). Trimming left V 4 bases short and J 12 bases short, with 13 bases between. Germline-derived CDR1 and CDR2 are LGHDT and YNNKEL (reference sequence). This CDR3 contains 12 residues. CDR3 coding DNA: TGTGCCAGCAGCCCACAGGATCGGGGGCAGTTCTTC. It codes for CASSPQDRGQFF.

This chain uses TRBV28 with TRBJ2-3, with D unresolved. This CDR3 comprises 17 residues. Germline V CDR1 and CDR2: MDHEN, SYDVKM. V lost 4 bases and J 4 bases, leaving 21 bases between the germline ends. CDR3 bases: TGTGCCAGCAGTTCCGTCTCTTCACTTGTCGGGCCAGATACGCAGTATTTT. Protein product: CASSSVSSLVGPDTQYF.

The chain uses TRBV11-3 and TRBJ2-1; the D gene is possibly TRBD1 (6 bases). Germline CDR1 is SGHNT and CDR2 is YENEEA. This CDR3 contains 15 residues. V gave up 0 bases and J gave up 5 bases, with 11 bases separating them. The CDR3, as DNA: TGTGCCAGCAGCTTAGACAGGGGACCCAACAATGAGCAGTTCTTC. This encodes CASSLDRGPNNEQFF.

This clonotype appeared a single time. The gene calls are TRBV5-1 and TRBJ1-1; TRBD1 is a possible D gene (6 bases). Germline CDR1 SGHRS, CDR2 YFSETQ. The CDR3 contains 13 residues. V lost 4 bases to trimming and J lost 5 bases, with 12 bases between them. CDR3: CASSGRGYTEAFF. CDR3 coding DNA: TGCGCCAGCAGCGGAAGGGGGTATACTGAAGCTTTCTTT.

This clonotype was observed many times. The chain employs TRBV29-1 and TRBJ2-1; 8 bases fit TRBD2. The CDR3 is 13 residues long. Germline V gene data show CDR1 as SQVTM and CDR2 as ANQGSEA. J lost 9 bases, V lost 4 bases, and 8 bases had no gene match. CDR3 region: CSVGGGGTSEQFF. CDR3 coding DNA: TGCAGCGTTGGTGGCGGGGGGACGAGTGAGCAGTTCTTC.

V usage is TRBV29-1 and J usage is TRBJ1-1, with D unclear. In germline, CDR1 is SQVTM, CDR2 ANQGSEA. The CDR3 contains 12 residues. V lost 8 bases and J lost 4, with 14 bases in between. The DNA of the CDR3 is TGCAGCTCCCGGGCCGGGCCCACTGAAGCTTTCTTT. Translating gives CSSRAGPTEAFF.

In its sample, this clonotype was seen many times. The chain couples TRBV7-2 to TRBJ2-3; tentative D call: TRBD1 (5 bases). The CDR3 is 15 amino acids. CDR1 and CDR2 from the germline V gene are SGHTA and FQGNSA. Trimming stripped 1 base from V and 2 bases from J, with 10 bases between. The CDR3 bases are TGTGCCAGCAGCTTAGGGGGCAAAAACACAGATACGCAGTATTTT. Translated: CASSLGGKNTDTQYF. The full variable domain, its missing parts supplied by reference TRBV7-2 and TRBJ2-3, is GAGVSQSPSNKVTEKGKDVELRCDPISGHTALYWYRQSLGQGLEFLIYFQGNSAPDKSGLPSDRFSAERTGGSVSTLTIQRTQQEDSAVYLCASSLGGKNTDTQYFGPGTRLTVL.

This clonotype occurred a few times. The rearrangement joins TRBV29-1 to TRBJ1-2, with D perhaps matching TRBD1 (5 bases). V lost 0 bases to trimming and J lost 7 bases, with 12 bases between them. This CDR3 has 13 residues. Looked up from germline, CDR1 is SQVTM and CDR2 is ANQGSEA. CDR3 protein: CSVEDMTVTGYTF. The CDR3 DNA is TGCAGCGTTGAAGATATGACAGTTACTGGCTACACCTTC.

In this sample, this clonotype turned up many times. The chain combines TRBV5-1 with TRBJ1-4, with a possible D match to TRBD1 (5 bases). V shed 1 base and J shed 2 bases, with 9 bases lying between them. The CDR3 totals 15 residues. The germline gives CDR1 SGHRS, CDR2 YFSETQ. The CDR3 DNA follows: TGCGCCAGCAGCTTGAGTTGGGGCACTAATGAAAAACTGTTTTTT. This gives the protein CASSLSWGTNEKLFF.

There are many counts of this clonotype. The chain employs TRBV20-1 and TRBJ2-3, with 7 bases lining up with TRBD2. The CDR3 is made up of 19 amino acids. CDR1 and CDR2 (germline): DFQATT, SNEGSKA (reference sequence). J gave up 4 bases and V 1 base, and 20 bases lay outside the gene matches. CDR3 in DNA: TGCAGTGCTAGAGTCCCCCCCGGGGGGAGCGGGTTTGTCGCAGATACGCAGTATTTT. Protein product: CSARVPPGGSGFVADTQYF.

This clonotype appeared many times. The chain is built from TRBV5-1 and TRBJ2-7; TRBD1 matches at 7 bases. CDR1 is SGHRS and CDR2 is YFSETQ in the germline V gene. The CDR3 extends over 13 amino acids. V shed 0 bases, J shed 3 bases, and the junction held 0 bases outside the gene matches. In nucleotides, the CDR3 is TGCGCCAGCAGCTTGGACAGGGGCTACGAGCAGTACTTC. This translates into CASSLDRGYEQYF.

This clonotype was counted once. This rearrangement joins TRBV18 to TRBJ1-5; perhaps TRBD1 as D (5 bases). V lost 6 bases and J 2 bases, leaving 14 bases between the germline ends. CDR1 and CDR2 from the germline V gene are KGHSH and LQKENI. CDR3 length equals 15 residues. The CDR3 sequence: CASSRQGVGNQPQHF. The CDR3 DNA reads TGTGCCAGCTCTAGGCAGGGAGTGGGCAATCAGCCCCAGCATTTT.

This clonotype was observed a handful of times. The chain links TRBV15 to TRBJ2-1; 10 bases align to TRBD2. The CDR3 loop spans 18 amino acids. Germline V gene sequence: CDR1 LNHNV, CDR2 YYDKDF (reference sequence). With 0 bases clipped from V and 4 bases from J, the junction kept 9 bases outside the gene matches. The CDR3 sequence is CATSRDLGGLALYNEQFF. In DNA form, the CDR3 reads TGTGCCACCAGCAGAGATCTTGGGGGACTAGCGCTTTACAATGAGCAGTTCTTC.

The chain carries TRBV29-1 and TRBJ1-4; 7 nucleotides align to TRBD1. The germline CDR1 and CDR2 sequences are SQVTM and ANQGSEA. Trimming cost V 7 bases and J 4 bases; bases outside gene matches: 3. This CDR3 comprises 12 residues. The CDR3 region is CSGRGDNEKLFF. CDR3 in DNA: TGCAGCGGCAGGGGGGATAATGAAAAACTGTTTTTT. The whole variable domain, remainder taken from reference TRBV29-1 and TRBJ1-4, is SAVISQKPSRDICQRGTSLTIQCQVDSQVTMMFWYRQQPGQSLTLIATANQGSEATYESGFVIDKFPISRPNLTFSTLTVSNMSPEDSSIYLCSGRGDNEKLFFGSGTQLSVL.

In its sample, this clonotype was seen many times. The genes are TRBV4-1 and TRBJ1-6; no clear D gene. CDR1 and CDR2 (germline): MGHRA, YSYEKL. V lost 4 bases to trimming and J lost 6 bases, with 10 bases between them. CDR3 length: 14 amino acids. The CDR3 spells CASSLALSNSPLHF. DNA of the CDR3: TGCGCCAGCAGCCTCGCACTCAGTAATTCACCCCTCCACTTT.

In its sample, this clonotype was seen a few times. CDR3: CASSQNTEAFF. The DNA of the CDR3 is TGTGCCAGCAGCCAAAACACTGAAGCTTTCTTT. The chain has TRBV2 and TRBJ1-1; D gene unclear. V was pared by 6 bases and J by 2 bases, with 4 bases between. This CDR3 spans 11 amino acids. Per the germline V gene, CDR1 is SNHLY and CDR2 is FYNNEI.

The sample holds a few counts of this clonotype. V gene TRBV28 combines with J gene TRBJ1-2, with D possibly TRBD1 on 6 matching bases. Germline V gene data show CDR1 as MDHEN and CDR2 as SYDVKM. This CDR3 is 10 amino acids long. The CDR3, as DNA: TGTGCGAGCGCAGGGGATGGCTACACCTTC. Translation gives CASAGDGYTF.

This clonotype was observed at least ten times. The CDR3 spells CASSSQPSGGPSSYNEQFF. The CDR3 region has the DNA TGCGCCAGCAGCTCCCAGCCTAGCGGGGGCCCGAGCTCCTACAATGAGCAGTTCTTC. The chain links TRBV5-1 to TRBJ2-1, with TRBD2 identical over 10 bases. This CDR3 has 19 residues. The J segment lost 0 bases and the V segment lost 3 bases, leaving 12 bases of the junction unmatched. Per the germline V gene, CDR1 is SGHRS and CDR2 is YFSETQ.

This clonotype has a handful of counts. V usage is TRBV28 and J usage is TRBJ2-5, with 9 nucleotides matching TRBD1. V dropped 6 bases and J dropped 7; count of bases not matched to a gene: 9. Germline CDR1 MDHEN, CDR2 SYDVKM. This CDR3 contains 14 residues. In nucleotides, the CDR3 is TGTGCCAGCAGGCCACCGGGACAGGGAACGACCCAGTACTTC. Translation: CASRPPGQGTTQYF.

The chain couples TRBV29-1 to TRBJ1-1; D is unresolved. V was clipped by 6 bases and J by 4 bases, with 12 bases between them. Per germline, CDR1 SQVTM and CDR2 ANQGSEA. This CDR3 region has 12 residues. In DNA form, the CDR3 reads TGCAGCGTCCGCCGGGGAGGCACTGAAGCTTTCTTT. It specifies CSVRRGGTEAFF.